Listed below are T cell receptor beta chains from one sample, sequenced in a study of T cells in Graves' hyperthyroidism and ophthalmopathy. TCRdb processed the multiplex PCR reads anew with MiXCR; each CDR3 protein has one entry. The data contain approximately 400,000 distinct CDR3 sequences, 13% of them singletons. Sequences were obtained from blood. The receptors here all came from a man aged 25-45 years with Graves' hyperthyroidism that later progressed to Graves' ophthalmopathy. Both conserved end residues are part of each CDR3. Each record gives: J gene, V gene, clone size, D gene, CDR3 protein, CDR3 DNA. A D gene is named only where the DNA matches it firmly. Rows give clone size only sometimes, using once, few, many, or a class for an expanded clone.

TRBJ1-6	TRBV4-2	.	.	CASSHSPGTEENSPLHF	TGTGCCAGCAGCCACTCACCGGGAACAGAAGAGAATTCACCCCTCCACTTT
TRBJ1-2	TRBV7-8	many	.	CASSSQEIYGYTF	TGTGCCAGCAGCTCCCAGGAGATCTATGGCTACACCTTC
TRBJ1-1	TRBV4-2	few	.	CASSQDGYGNTEAFF	TGTGCCAGCAGCCAAGATGGATACGGTAACACTGAAGCTTTCTTT
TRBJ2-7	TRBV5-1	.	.	CASMNPGLTYEQYF	TGCGCCAGCATGAACCCGGGACTTACCTACGAGCAGTACTTC
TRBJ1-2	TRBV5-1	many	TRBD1	CASSLGDRGYGYTF	TGCGCCAGCAGCCTTGGTGACAGGGGTTATGGCTACACCTTC
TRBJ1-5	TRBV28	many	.	CASRPYPRQSNQPQHF	TGTGCCAGCAGACCCTACCCTAGACAGAGCAATCAGCCCCAGCATTTT
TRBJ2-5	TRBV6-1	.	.	CASIMGQETQYF	TGTGCCAGCATCATGGGCCAAGAGACCCAGTACTTC
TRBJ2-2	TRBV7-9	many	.	CASKQNSGNTGELFF	TGTGCCAGCAAACAGAACTCGGGGAACACCGGGGAGCTGTTTTTT
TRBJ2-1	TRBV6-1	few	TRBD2	CASSTGTSGGLYNEQFF	TGTGCCAGCAGTACCGGGACTAGCGGGGGGCTCTACAATGAGCAGTTCTTC
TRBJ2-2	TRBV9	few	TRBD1	CASSSTGGPFLNTGELFF	TGTGCCAGCAGCTCGACAGGGGGCCCATTTTTGAACACCGGGGAGCTGTTTTTT
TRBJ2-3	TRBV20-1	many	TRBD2	CSARDLIYGRGDTQYF	TGCAGTGCTAGAGATCTGATCTACGGGAGGGGAGATACGCAGTATTTT
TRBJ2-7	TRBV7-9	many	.	CASSFEGGSDYEQYF	TGTGCCAGCAGCTTCGAGGGCGGTAGCGACTACGAGCAGTACTTC
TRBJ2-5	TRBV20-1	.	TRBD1	CSQGESGTQYF	TGCAGTCAGGGGGAATCAGGGACCCAGTACTTC
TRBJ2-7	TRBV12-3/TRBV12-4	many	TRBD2	CASRPSGGANEQYF	TGTGCCAGCAGACCTAGCGGGGGGGCGAACGAGCAGTACTTC
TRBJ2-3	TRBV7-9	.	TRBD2	CASTPLGGADTQYF	TGTGCCAGCACCCCTCTTGGGGGGGCAGATACGCAGTATTTT
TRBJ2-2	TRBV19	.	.	CASFSGWRELFF	TGTGCCAGTTTTTCAGGGTGGAGGGAGCTGTTTTTT
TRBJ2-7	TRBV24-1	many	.	CATSDRREQYF	TGTGCCACCAGTGATAGGAGGGAGCAGTACTTC
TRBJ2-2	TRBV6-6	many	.	CASSYRLAGELFF	TGTGCCAGCAGTTACCGGTTGGCGGGGGAGCTGTTTTTT
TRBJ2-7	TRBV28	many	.	CASRPTGSRSREQYF	TGTGCCAGCAGGCCTACAGGGTCCCGATCGAGGGAGCAGTACTTC
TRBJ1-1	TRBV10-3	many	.	CAISERRQVNTEAFF	TGTGCCATCAGTGAGCGAAGACAGGTCAACACTGAAGCTTTCTTT
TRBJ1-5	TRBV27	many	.	CASSFSQGNQPQHF	TGTGCCAGCAGTTTTTCGCAGGGTAATCAGCCCCAGCATTTT
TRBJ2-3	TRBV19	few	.	CASSSRVRKADTQYF	TGTGCCAGTAGTTCACGGGTCCGGAAAGCAGATACGCAGTATTTT
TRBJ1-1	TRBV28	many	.	CASSPSSTEAFF	TGTGCCAGCAGCCCCTCGTCCACTGAAGCTTTCTTT
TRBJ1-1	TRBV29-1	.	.	CSQGGVKNTEAFF	TGCAGCCAAGGGGGGGTGAAGAACACTGAAGCTTTCTTT
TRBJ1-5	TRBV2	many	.	CASRAGFNQPQHF	TGTGCCAGCAGGGCGGGGTTCAATCAGCCCCAGCATTTT
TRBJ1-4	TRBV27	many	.	CASSPRGFDLYEKLFF	TGTGCCAGCAGTCCCCGTGGGTTTGATCTTTATGAAAAACTGTTTTTT
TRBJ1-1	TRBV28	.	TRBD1	CASSLSGRGHFYTEAFF	TGTGCCAGCAGTTTGTCAGGCAGGGGGCATTTTTACACTGAAGCTTTCTTT
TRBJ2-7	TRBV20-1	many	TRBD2	CSARDGGEVYEQYF	TGCAGTGCTAGAGACGGGGGGGAAGTCTACGAGCAGTACTTC
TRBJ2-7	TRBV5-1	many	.	CASSLGKREQYF	TGCGCCAGCAGCTTGGGTAAAAGAGAGCAGTACTTC
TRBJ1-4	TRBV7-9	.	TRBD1	CASSTWTGDRNEKLFF	TGTGCCAGCAGCACCTGGACAGGGGACCGTAATGAAAAACTGTTTTTT
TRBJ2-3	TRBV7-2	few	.	CASSFTGPLGDTQYF	TGTGCCAGCAGCTTTACGGGGCCTTTGGGAGATACGCAGTATTTT
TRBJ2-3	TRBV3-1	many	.	CASSLFRGTSTDTQYF	TGTGCCAGCAGCCTATTTCGGGGGACCAGCACAGATACGCAGTATTTT
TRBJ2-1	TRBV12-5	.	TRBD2	CASGLVVAGWDEQFF	TGTGCTAGTGGTTTGGTAGTAGCGGGGTGGGATGAGCAGTTCTTC
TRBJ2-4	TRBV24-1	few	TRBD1	CATSDRDRNIQYF	TGTGCCACCAGTGACCGGGACAGAAACATTCAGTACTTC
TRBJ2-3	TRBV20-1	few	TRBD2	CSARGRQRGAHTQYF	TGCAGTGCTAGAGGGAGACAGCGGGGGGCCCATACGCAGTATTTT
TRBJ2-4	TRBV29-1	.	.	CSVDGPSGNIQYF	TGCAGCGTTGATGGTCCCTCGGGTAACATTCAGTACTTC
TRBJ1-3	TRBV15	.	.	CATSSDSGNTIYF	TGTGCCACCAGCAGCGACTCTGGAAACACCATATATTTT
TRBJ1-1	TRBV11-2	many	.	CASSLDGGQGTEAFF	TGTGCCAGCAGCTTAGATGGGGGGCAGGGGACTGAAGCTTTCTTT
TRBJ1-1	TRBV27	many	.	CASSLYPTAMNTEAFF	TGTGCCAGCAGTTTATACCCAACAGCTATGAACACTGAAGCTTTCTTT
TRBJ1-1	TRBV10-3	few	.	CAISENLPQRGAGNTEAFF	TGTGCCATCAGTGAAAATCTCCCGCAGAGGGGCGCGGGGAACACTGAAGCTTTCTTT
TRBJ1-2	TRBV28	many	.	CASSITGNPLRGYTF	TGTGCCAGCAGTATAACAGGGAACCCTCTTAGGGGCTACACCTTC
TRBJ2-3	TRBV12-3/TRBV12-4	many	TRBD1	CASSYSRGHTDTQYF	TGTGCCAGCAGTTATTCCAGGGGGCACACAGATACGCAGTATTTT
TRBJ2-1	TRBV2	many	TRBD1	CASSDWGQGYNEQFF	TGTGCCAGCAGTGATTGGGGACAGGGTTACAATGAGCAGTTCTTC